One sample yielded the 21 T cell receptor beta chains listed below, sequenced in a study of vaccination and CD4 T cells after COVID-19 (dated by TCRdb to the early 2020s). To prepare the library, PCR was applied. Sequenced using an Illumina iSeq 100. TCR sequencing of DNA from cultured CD4+ T cells used the Oncomine TCR Beta short-read assay at the Johns Hopkins FTIC core. TCRdb trimmed the raw reads at Q25, called clones with MiXCR and kept productive beta chains. Each entry merges the rows of one CDR3 protein and shows their most common DNA and genes. Across this sample there are under 20,000 distinct CDR3 sequences, with about 40% seen only once. Clones ranked in the top ten supply about 26% of the sample. No antigen has been identified for these receptors. The sample's treatment or condition label is to be understood as: roughly ten-day PBMC culture with coronavirus spike peptide pools or control peptides (ViraFEST assay).

The sample here was CD4+ T cells from blood, cultured in vitro, taken before SARS-CoV-2 vaccination. These receptor sequences come from a human donor who received a COVID-19 vaccine.

This clonotype was seen a handful of times. One end of the junction does not line up with germline, which may come from a read error. The V gene is TRBV2, the J gene TRBJ1-6; 12 nucleotides agree with TRBD1. The germline CDR1 and CDR2 sequences are SNHLY and FYNNEI. CDR3 length: 13 residues. The CDR3, as DNA: TGTGCCAGCAGTGAAGTGGGCGGGACAGGGGGCTTCTTT. This gives the protein CASSEVGGTGGFF. Combining the CDR3 with reference TRBV2 and TRBJ1-6 gives the whole variable domain EPEVTQTPSHQVTQMGQEVILRCVPISNHLYFYWYRQILGQKVEFLVSFYNNEISEKSEIFDDQFSVERPDGSNFTLKIRSTKLEDSAMYFCASSEVGGTGGFFGNGTRLTVT.

The CDR3 bases are TGCAGTGCTAGAGGGCCAGGGCTGGAAGCTTTCTTT. Translation gives CSARGPGLEAFF. The chain combines TRBV20-1 with TRBJ1-1; perhaps TRBD1 as D (5 bases). V lost 1 base, J lost 8 bases, and 11 bases lay in between. Germline CDR1 is DFQATT and CDR2 is SNEGSKA (reference sequence). This CDR3 region has 12 residues.

This chain joins TRBV2 and TRBJ1-5; D remains ambiguous. The germline CDR1 and CDR2 sequences are SNHLY and FYNNEI. Trimming stripped 8 bases from V and 1 base from J, with 18 bases between. This CDR3 has 16 residues. CDR3 nucleotide sequence: TGTGCCAGCGAACCCCACGGTCAACGGAGCAATCAGCCCCAGCATTTT. Amino acid sequence: CASEPHGQRSNQPQHF.

V gene TRBV5-6 combines with J gene TRBJ1-6; D perhaps matches TRBD1 (5 bases). Between the trimmed V and J ends, which lost 0 bases and 5 bases, there was a span of 9 bases. Germline V gene sequence: CDR1 SGHDT, CDR2 YYEEEE. The CDR3 is made up of 15 amino acids. CDR3 protein: CASSLAGLDNSPLHF. Here the CDR3 DNA reads TGTGCCAGCAGCTTGGCAGGGTTGGATAATTCACCCCTCCACTTT.

This clonotype was seen more than once but under ten times. V gene TRBV7-2 combines with J gene TRBJ2-3; 7 bases map to TRBD1. CDR3 length: 15 residues. The junction had 6 bases not matched to a gene; V was cut back by 5 bases and J by 1 base. CDR1 is SGHTA and CDR2 is FQGNSA in the germline V gene. The CDR3: CASSSRQGGTDTQYF. The CDR3 region has the DNA TGTGCCAGCAGCAGTCGACAGGGTGGCACAGATACGCAGTATTTT.

The sample holds a few counts of this clonotype. CDR3 coding DNA: TGTGCCAGCAGCTTAGGGGGCGGGGGTAATTCACCCCTCCACTTT. Its protein product is CASSLGGGGNSPLHF. The chain employs TRBV7-9 and TRBJ1-6, with D maybe TRBD1 (5 bases). The CDR3 spans 15 residues. Germline V gives CDR1 SEHNR, CDR2 FQNEAQ (reference sequence). With 1 base removed from V and 6 bases from J, the gap between germline ends came to 10 bases. The complete variable domain, with remaining parts taken from reference TRBV7-9 and TRBJ1-6, reads DTGVSQNPRHKITKRGQNVTFRCDPISEHNRLYWYRQTLGQGPEFLTYFQNEAQLEKSRLLSDRFSAERPKGSFSTLEIQRTEQGDSAMYLCASSLGGGGNSPLHFGNGTRLTVT.

This clonotype was seen a few times. V is TRBV6-1 and J is TRBJ1-1; no firm D call. The CDR3 sequence is 15 residues long. V gave up 2 bases and J gave up 0 bases, with 10 bases separating them. Germline V gene sequence: CDR1 MNHNS, CDR2 SASEGT. The CDR3 nucleotides read TGTGCCAGCAGTGAACGCCAGAGAATGAACACTGAAGCTTTCTTT. Translation gives CASSERQRMNTEAFF.

V and J are TRBV2 and TRBJ1-3; D not certain. Trimming took 3 bases from V and 2 from J, leaving 2 bases between them. The CDR3 runs 12 residues. CDR1 SNHLY and CDR2 FYNNEI come from the germline V gene. CDR3 amino acids: CASSDPGNTIYF. CDR3 nucleotide sequence: TGTGCCAGCAGTGACCCTGGAAACACCATATATTTT.

The rearrangement joins TRBV5-1 to TRBJ1-6; 8 bases match TRBD1. The germline gives CDR1 SGHRS, CDR2 YFSETQ. Trimming removed 4 bases from V and 10 bases from J; junction bases left unmatched: 10. The length of the CDR3 is 15 residues. The CDR3 region is CASSRGQGGGSPLHF. CDR3 DNA: TGCGCCAGCAGCAGAGGACAGGGAGGAGGATCACCCCTCCACTTT.

DNA of the CDR3: TGTGCCAGCAGACCAGGGCGGGGGGAAAAACTGTTTTTT. Translation gives CASRPGRGEKLFF. The V call is TRBV7-9, the J call TRBJ1-4; a possible D gene is TRBD1 (5 bases). The ends were cut back, 6 bases at V and 8 bases at J, with 13 bases in the middle. Germline V gives CDR1 SEHNR, CDR2 FQNEAQ (reference sequence). The CDR3 runs 13 residues.

This clonotype has just one count. This rearrangement joins TRBV24-1 to TRBJ2-3; maybe TRBD1 (6 bases). The V end was cut by 10 bases, the J end by 6 bases, with 10 bases between. CDR3 size: 11 residues. In germline, CDR1 is KGHDR, CDR2 SFDVKD. The CDR3 DNA is TGTGCCACGAGTCAGGGGGATACGCAGTATTTT. It encodes CATSQGDTQYF.

This clonotype was detected a few times. This chain links TRBV7-9 with TRBJ2-1, with no clear D. The V end lost 3 bases, the J end lost 0 bases, and 12 bases lay between the germline ends. The CDR3 consists of 16 residues. The V gene's germline CDR1 is SEHNR and CDR2 FQNEAQ (reference sequence). Written as DNA, the CDR3 is TGTGCCAGCAGCTTCAAGGTTGGGGTCTCCTACAATGAGCAGTTCTTC. Amino acids: CASSFKVGVSYNEQFF.

The chain links TRBV2 to TRBJ2-7; D perhaps matches TRBD2 (7 bases). The CDR3 runs 13 residues. V was cut by 5 bases and J by 1 base, with 9 bases left in between. Per germline, CDR1 SNHLY and CDR2 FYNNEI. CDR3 bases: TGTGCCAGCAGTAGCGGGACATCCTACGAGCAGTACTTC. Translated, it gives CASSSGTSYEQYF.

V and J are TRBV27 and TRBJ2-7; 8 bases map to TRBD1. V shed 5 bases and J 0 bases; nucleotides not matched to a gene: 6. The CDR3 spans 15 residues. Germline assignment: CDR1 MNHEY and CDR2 SMNVEV (reference sequence). The chain's CDR3 is CASSVGQASSYEQYF. CDR3 DNA: TGTGCCAGCAGTGTGGGACAGGCTAGCTCCTACGAGCAGTACTTC.

This clonotype has just a few counts. The chain couples TRBV6-2 or TRBV6-3 to TRBJ2-7; possibly TRBD2 for D (7 bases). Germline V gene data show CDR1 as MNHEY and CDR2 as SVGEGT. This CDR3 contains 16 residues. Trimming took off 6 bases at V and 6 bases at J, with 24 bases between the two ends. The CDR3 region has the DNA TGTGCCAGCAGCCAGAGGGCGGGGGCCACCCCGAGCGAGCAGTACTTC. This gives the protein CASSQRAGATPSEQYF.

CDR3 sequence reads: CASRRSEEYSPLHF. CDR3 in DNA: TGTGCCAGCCGGAGAAGCGAAGAATATTCACCCCTCCACTTT. The V and J genes are TRBV19 and TRBJ1-6; the D is unclear. Trimming removed 9 bases from V and 8 bases from J, with 17 bases in between. The germline gives CDR1 LNHDA, CDR2 SQIVND (reference sequence). The CDR3 runs 14 residues.

The rearrangement joins TRBV7-3 to TRBJ1-1; D gene ambiguous. Deletions cut 2 bases from V and 0 bases from J, with 7 bases between. The germline V gene encodes CDR1 SGHTA and CDR2 FQGTGA. This CDR3 contains 14 residues. The CDR3 nucleotides read TGTGCCAGCAGCTTAGACGGCTTGAACACTGAAGCTTTCTTT. This sequence encodes CASSLDGLNTEAFF.

In its sample, this clonotype was seen a few times. The chain employs TRBV2 and TRBJ1-3; D is unresolved. The CDR3 has 13 residues. Germline V gene lookup returns CDR1 SNHLY and CDR2 FYNNEI. V lost 7 bases and J lost 0, with 7 bases in between. The CDR3 bases are TGTGCCAGCAAGGTAGCCTCTGGAAACACCATATATTTT. Translated: CASKVASGNTIYF.

There are a few counts of this clonotype. The V call is TRBV2, the J call TRBJ1-1; 9 nucleotides line up with TRBD1. The J segment lost 0 bases and the V segment lost 5 bases, leaving 10 bases of the junction unmatched. This CDR3 is 17 amino acids long. Germline loops: CDR1 SNHLY, CDR2 FYNNEI. The CDR3 DNA sequence: TGTGCCAGCAGTTATCCGGGACAGGGAAAGATGAACACTGAAGCTTTCTTT. It yields the protein CASSYPGQGKMNTEAFF.

V is TRBV7-9 and J is TRBJ2-7, with TRBD1 identical over 10 bases. The germline V gene has CDR1 SEHNR and CDR2 FQNEAQ (reference sequence). The CDR3 totals 17 residues. The V and J ends lost 5 bases and 0 bases, in that order; junction bases with no gene match: 10. The CDR3 coding sequence is TGTGCCAGCAGCAGTGGGAGCTGGACAGGGGGCTCCTACGAGCAGTACTTC. Translating gives CASSSGSWTGGSYEQYF.

The V gene is TRBV20-1, the J gene TRBJ2-7; TRBD1 agrees at 8 bases. The V gene end was trimmed by 0 bases and the J gene end by 3 bases; junction bases not matched to a gene: 7. The CDR3 has 15 amino acids. Germline CDR1 and CDR2: DFQATT and SNEGSKA (reference sequence). The CDR3 DNA reads TGCAGTGCTAGAGATGCAGGGGGCCCAGACTACGAGCAGTACTTC. This gives the protein CSARDAGGPDYEQYF.